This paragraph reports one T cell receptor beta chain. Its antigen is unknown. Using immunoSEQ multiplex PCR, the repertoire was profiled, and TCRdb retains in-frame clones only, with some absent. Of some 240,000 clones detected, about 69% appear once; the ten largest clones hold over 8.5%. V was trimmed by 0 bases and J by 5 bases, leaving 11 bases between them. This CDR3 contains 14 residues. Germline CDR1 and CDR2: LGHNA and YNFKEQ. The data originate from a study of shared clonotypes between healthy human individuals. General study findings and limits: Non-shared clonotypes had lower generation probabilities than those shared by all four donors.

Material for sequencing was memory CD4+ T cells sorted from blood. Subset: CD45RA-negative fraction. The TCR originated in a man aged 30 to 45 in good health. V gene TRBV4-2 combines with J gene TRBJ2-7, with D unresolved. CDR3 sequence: CASSQDTAWNEQYF. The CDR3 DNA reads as TGTGCCAGCAGCCAAGATACAGCGTGGAACGAGCAGTACTTC.